Given below is one TCR beta chain in context. Its antigen is currently unknown. Trimming removed 8 bases at V and 0 bases at J, with 11 bases between. CDR3 length: 15 residues. The germline CDR1 and CDR2 sequences are SNHLY and FYNNEI. This entry belongs to a study of cytomegalovirus exposure and HLA in healthy donors. Study details: Sequencing of 150 million to 200 million T cells in an earlier analysis found 95 million to 120 million unique TCR beta sequences.

Use of 60 Vbeta and 13 Jbeta primers characterized the PCR. The assay was immunoSEQ multiplex PCR, and TCRdb's table has in-frame clones only and misses some. The table lists 150,000 to 200,000 clones, 82% of them singletons. Study-wide results and limits: The authors considered a cluster of highly shared sequence variants likely to be a sequencing artifact. Rare TCR sequences dominated, though some public TCRs recurred in many donors. In a later analysis, TCR beta V- and J-gene trimming was associated with a missense DCLRE1C variant.

The J gene is TRBJ1-6, the V gene TRBV2, with D perhaps matching TRBD1 (6 bases). The source is a boy aged 2-15 years in good health and CMV-seronegative. Sequencing used PBMCs. The CDR3 reads CASQQGSSYNSPLHF. In nucleotides, the CDR3 is TGTGCCAGCCAACAGGGTAGCTCCTATAATTCACCCCTCCACTTT.